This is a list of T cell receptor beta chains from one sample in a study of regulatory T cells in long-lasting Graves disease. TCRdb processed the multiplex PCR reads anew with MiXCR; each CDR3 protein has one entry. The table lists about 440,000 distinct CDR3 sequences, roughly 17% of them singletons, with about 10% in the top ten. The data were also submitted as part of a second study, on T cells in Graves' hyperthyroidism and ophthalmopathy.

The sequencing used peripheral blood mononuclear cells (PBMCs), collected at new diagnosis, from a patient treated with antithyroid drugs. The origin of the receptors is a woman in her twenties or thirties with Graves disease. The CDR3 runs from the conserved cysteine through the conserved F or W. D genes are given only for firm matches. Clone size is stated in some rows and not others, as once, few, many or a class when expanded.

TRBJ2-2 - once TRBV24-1 CATSDLSGSGGTGELFF TGTGCCACCAGTGATTTATCCGGGAGCGGCGGCACCGGGGAGCTGTTTTTT
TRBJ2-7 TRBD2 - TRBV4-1 CASSQDEIAGVSFLEQYF TGCGCCAGCAGCCAAGATGAAATAGCGGGAGTTTCCTTCTTAGAGCAGTACTTC
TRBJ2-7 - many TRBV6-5 CASSYRAVASYEQYF TGTGCCAGCAGTTACAGGGCCGTCGCCTCCTACGAGCAGTACTTC
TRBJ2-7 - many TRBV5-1 CASSLESPYEQYF TGCGCCAGCAGTTTGGAAAGCCCCTACGAGCAGTACTTC
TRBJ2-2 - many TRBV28 CASSRGLLNTGELFF TGTGCCAGCAGCAGAGGACTGCTGAACACCGGGGAGCTGTTTTTT
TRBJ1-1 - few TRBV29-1 CSVEGLSNTEAFF TGCAGCGTTGAGGGACTTTCGAACACTGAAGCTTTCTTT
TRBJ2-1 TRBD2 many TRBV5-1 CASSHLAESSYNEQFF TGCGCCAGCAGCCATCTAGCGGAGAGCTCCTACAATGAGCAGTTCTTC
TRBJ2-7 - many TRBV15 CATSRDWVEATSSSYEQYF TGTGCCACCAGCAGAGATTGGGTGGAGGCAACGTCGTCCTCCTACGAGCAGTACTTC
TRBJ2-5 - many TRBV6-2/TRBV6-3 CASSILGPKWETQYF TGTGCCAGCAGTATACTGGGACCCAAGTGGGAGACCCAGTACTTC
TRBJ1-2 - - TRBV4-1 CASSQGAAYYGYTF TGCGCCAGCAGCCAAGGCGCAGCGTACTATGGCTACACCTTC
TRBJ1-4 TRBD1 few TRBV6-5 CASSYSIQEDRVATNEELFF TGTGCCAGCAGTTACTCGATTCAAGAGGACAGGGTTGCAACTAATGAAGAACTGTTTTTT
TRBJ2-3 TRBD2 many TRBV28 CASNLASGTSLTDTQYF TGTGCCAGCAATCTTGCATCCGGGACTAGCCTCACAGATACGCAGTATTTT
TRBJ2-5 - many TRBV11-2 CASSLNPQETQYF TGTGCCAGCAGCTTAAACCCTCAAGAGACCCAGTACTTC
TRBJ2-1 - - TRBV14 CASSPQWGSGRPNDEQFF TGTGCCAGCAGCCCGCAATGGGGAAGCGGGCGCCCTAACGATGAGCAGTTCTTC
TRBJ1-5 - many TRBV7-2 CASSADRSNQPQHF TGTGCCAGCAGTGCGGACAGAAGCAATCAGCCCCAGCATTTT